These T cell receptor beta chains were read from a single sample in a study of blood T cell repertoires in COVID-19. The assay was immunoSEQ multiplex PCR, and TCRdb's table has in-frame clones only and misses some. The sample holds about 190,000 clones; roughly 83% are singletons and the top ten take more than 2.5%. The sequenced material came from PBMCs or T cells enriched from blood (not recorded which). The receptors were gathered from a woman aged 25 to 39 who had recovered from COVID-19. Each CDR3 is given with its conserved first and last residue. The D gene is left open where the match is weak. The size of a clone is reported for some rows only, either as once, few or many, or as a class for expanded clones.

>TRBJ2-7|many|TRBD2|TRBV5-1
CASSLWGTSGSQVYEQYF
TGCGCCAGCAGCTTGTGGGGGACTAGCGGGAGCCAGGTTTACGAGCAGTACTTC
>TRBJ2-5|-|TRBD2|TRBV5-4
CASSLMGGETQYF
TGTGCCAGCAGTTTGATGGGGGGGGAGACCCAGTACTTC
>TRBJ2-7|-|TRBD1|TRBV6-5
CASRTGSGTYEQYF
TGTGCCAGCAGGACAGGGTCAGGGACCTACGAGCAGTACTTC
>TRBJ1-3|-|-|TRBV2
CASSTQGGFSGNTIYF
TGTGCCAGCAGTACACAGGGAGGGTTCTCTGGAAACACCATATATTTT
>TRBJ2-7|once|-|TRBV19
CASSMIGAYEQYF
TGTGCCAGTAGTATGATAGGGGCCTACGAGCAGTACTTC
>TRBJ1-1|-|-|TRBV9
CASSATGKNTEAFF
TGTGCCAGCAGCGCTACAGGGAAAAACACTGAAGCTTTCTTT
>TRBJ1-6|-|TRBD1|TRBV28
CASREDRDNSPLHF
TGTGCCAGCAGGGAAGACAGGGATAATTCACCCCTCCACTTT
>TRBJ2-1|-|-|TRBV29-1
CSVASRGQSYNEQFF
TGCAGCGTTGCCTCCCGCGGGCAGTCCTACAATGAGCAGTTCTTC
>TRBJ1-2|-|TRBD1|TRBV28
CASSLYPPGTGDYGYTF
TGTGCCAGCAGTTTATATCCCCCAGGGACAGGGGACTATGGCTACACCTTC
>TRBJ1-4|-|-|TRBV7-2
CASSLARDGQVVINEKLFF
TGTGCCAGCAGCTTAGCGCGGGACGGTCAAGTCGTAATCAATGAAAAACTGTTTTTT
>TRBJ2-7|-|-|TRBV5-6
CASSPTGMGYEQYF
TGTGCCAGCAGTCCGACAGGTATGGGCTACGAGCAGTACTTC
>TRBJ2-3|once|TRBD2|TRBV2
CASTGGGGTDTQYF
TGTGCCAGCACCGGCGGGGGAGGGACAGATACGCAGTATTTT
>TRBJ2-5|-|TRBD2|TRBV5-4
CASSTGGGETQYF
TGTGCCAGCAGCACGGGGGGTGGGGAGACCCAGTACTTC
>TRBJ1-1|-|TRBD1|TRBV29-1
CSVQTGATEAFF
TGCAGCGTACAGACAGGGGCCACTGAAGCTTTCTTT
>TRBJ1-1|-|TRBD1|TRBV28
CASSPTKGQGMRAFF
TGTGCCAGCAGTCCTACCAAGGGACAGGGAATGAGGGCTTTCTTT
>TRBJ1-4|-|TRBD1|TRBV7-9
CASSLPTGANEKLFF
TGTGCCAGCAGCTTACCGACAGGGGCTAATGAAAAACTGTTTTTT
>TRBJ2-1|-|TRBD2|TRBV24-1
CATSAKTSGFYNEQFF
TGTGCCACCAGTGCCAAGACTAGCGGGTTTTACAATGAGCAGTTCTTC
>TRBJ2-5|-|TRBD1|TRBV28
CASSWDRASQETQYF
TGTGCCAGCAGTTGGGACAGGGCCAGCCAAGAGACCCAGTACTTC
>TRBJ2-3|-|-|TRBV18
CASSPVGGSDTQYF
TGTGCCAGCTCACCAGTCGGGGGATCAGATACGCAGTATTTT
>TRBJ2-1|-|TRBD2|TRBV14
CASSQEGRALHNEQFF
TGTGCCAGCAGCCAAGAGGGGAGGGCGCTACACAATGAGCAGTTCTTC
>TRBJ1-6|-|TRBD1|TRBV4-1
CASSQVPGGPLHF
TGCGCCAGCAGCCAAGTCCCAGGGGGACCCCTCCACTTT
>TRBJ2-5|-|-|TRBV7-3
CASSLFAGPGQETQYF
TGTGCCAGCAGCCTGTTTGCGGGACCCGGCCAAGAGACCCAGTACTTC
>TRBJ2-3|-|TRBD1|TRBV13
CASSSRDRGRTDTQYF
TGTGCCAGCAGCTCCCGGGACAGGGGACGCACAGATACGCAGTATTTT
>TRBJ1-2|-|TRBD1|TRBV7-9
CASRLGQFGGYTF
TGTGCCAGCAGGTTGGGACAGTTCGGGGGCTACACCTTC